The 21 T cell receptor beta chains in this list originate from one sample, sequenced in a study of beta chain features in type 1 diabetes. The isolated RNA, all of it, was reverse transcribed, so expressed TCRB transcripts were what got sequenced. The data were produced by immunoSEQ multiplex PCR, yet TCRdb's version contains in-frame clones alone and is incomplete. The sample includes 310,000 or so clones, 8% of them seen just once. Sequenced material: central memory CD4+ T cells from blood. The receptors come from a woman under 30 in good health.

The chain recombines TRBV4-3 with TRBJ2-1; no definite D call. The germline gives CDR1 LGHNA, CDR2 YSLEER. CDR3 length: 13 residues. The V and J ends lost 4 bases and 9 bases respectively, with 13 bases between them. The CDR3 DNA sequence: TGCGCCAGCAGCCCACGAGTAAACGGTGAGCAGTTCTTC. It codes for CASSPRVNGEQFF.

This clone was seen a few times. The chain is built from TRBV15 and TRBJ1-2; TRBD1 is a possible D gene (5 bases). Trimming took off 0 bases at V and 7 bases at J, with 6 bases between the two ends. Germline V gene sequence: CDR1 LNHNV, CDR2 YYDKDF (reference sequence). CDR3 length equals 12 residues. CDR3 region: CATSRDGGGYTF. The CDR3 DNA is TGTGCCACCAGCAGAGATGGGGGTGGCTACACCTTC.

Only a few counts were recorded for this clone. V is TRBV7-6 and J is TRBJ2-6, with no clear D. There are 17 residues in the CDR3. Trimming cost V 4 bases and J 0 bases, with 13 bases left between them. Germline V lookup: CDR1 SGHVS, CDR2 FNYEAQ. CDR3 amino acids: CASSSLLRVSGANVLTF. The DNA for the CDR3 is TGTGCCAGCAGCTCCCTACTCCGGGTCTCTGGGGCCAACGTCCTGACTTTC. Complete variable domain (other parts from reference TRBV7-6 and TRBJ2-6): GAGVSQSPRYKVTKRGQDVALRCDPISGHVSLYWYRQALGQGPEFLTYFNYEAQQDKSGLPNDRFSAERPEGSISTLTIQRTEQRDSAMYRCASSSLLRVSGANVLTFGAGSRLTVL.

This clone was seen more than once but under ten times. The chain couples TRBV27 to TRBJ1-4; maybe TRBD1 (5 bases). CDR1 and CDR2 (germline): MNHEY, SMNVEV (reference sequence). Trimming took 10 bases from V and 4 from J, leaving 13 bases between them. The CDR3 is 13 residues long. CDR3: CATREGNNEKLFF. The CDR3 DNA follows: TGTGCCACCAGGGAAGGGAATAATGAAAAACTGTTTTTT.

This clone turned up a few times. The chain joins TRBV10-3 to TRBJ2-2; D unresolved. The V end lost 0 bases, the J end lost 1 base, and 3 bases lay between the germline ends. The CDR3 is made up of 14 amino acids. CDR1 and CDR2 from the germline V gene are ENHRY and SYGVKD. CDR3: CAISESENTGELFF. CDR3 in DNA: TGTGCCATCAGTGAGTCGGAGAACACCGGGGAGCTGTTTTTT.

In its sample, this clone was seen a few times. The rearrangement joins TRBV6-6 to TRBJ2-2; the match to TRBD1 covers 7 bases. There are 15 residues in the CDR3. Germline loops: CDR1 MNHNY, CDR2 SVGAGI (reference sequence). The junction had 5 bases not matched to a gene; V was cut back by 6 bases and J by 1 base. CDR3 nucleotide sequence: TGTGCCAGCAGAAGGGACAGACGGAACACCGGGGAGCTGTTTTTT. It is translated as CASRRDRRNTGELFF.

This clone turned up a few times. CDR3 protein: CASRVTGSNEQYF. In DNA form, the CDR3 reads TGTGCCAGCAGGGTGACAGGGTCCAACGAGCAGTACTTC. The V gene is TRBV6-5, the J gene TRBJ2-7, with TRBD1 matching 7 bases. This CDR3 comprises 13 residues. The V gene's germline CDR1 is MNHEY and CDR2 SVGAGI. With 6 bases clipped from V and 5 bases from J, the junction kept 7 bases outside the gene matches.

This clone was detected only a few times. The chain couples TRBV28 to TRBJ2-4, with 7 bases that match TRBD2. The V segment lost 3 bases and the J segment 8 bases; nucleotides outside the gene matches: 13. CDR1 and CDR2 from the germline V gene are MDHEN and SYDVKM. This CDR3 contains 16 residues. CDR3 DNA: TGTGCCAGCAGTTTGAGCCCCTTGGGGGGGTTTGACATTCAGTACTTC. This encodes CASSLSPLGGFDIQYF.

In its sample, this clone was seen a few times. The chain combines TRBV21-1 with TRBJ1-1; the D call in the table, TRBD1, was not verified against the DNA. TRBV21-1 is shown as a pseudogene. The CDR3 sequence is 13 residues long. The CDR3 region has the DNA TGTGCCAGCAGCACGGGACAGAACACTGAAGCTTTCTTT. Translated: CASSTGQNTEAFF.

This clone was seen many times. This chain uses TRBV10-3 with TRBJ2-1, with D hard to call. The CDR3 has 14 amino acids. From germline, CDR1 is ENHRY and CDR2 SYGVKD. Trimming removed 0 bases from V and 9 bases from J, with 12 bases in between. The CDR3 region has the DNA TGTGCCATCAGTGAGTCCTTTGCAGGACGTGAGCAGTTCTTC. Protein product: CAISESFAGREQFF.

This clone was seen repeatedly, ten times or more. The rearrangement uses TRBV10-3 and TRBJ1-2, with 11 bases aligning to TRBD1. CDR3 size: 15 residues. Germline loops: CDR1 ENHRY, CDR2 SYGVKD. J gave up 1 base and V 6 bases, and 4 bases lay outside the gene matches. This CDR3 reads CAISSGQGGNYGYTF. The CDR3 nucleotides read TGTGCCATCAGCTCGGGACAGGGGGGTAACTATGGCTACACCTTC.

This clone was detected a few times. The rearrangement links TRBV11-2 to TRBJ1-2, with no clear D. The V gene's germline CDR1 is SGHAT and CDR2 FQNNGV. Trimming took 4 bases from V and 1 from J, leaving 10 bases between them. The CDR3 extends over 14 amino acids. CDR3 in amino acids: CASSSSVVNYGYTF. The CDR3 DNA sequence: TGTGCCAGCAGCTCTAGCGTCGTTAACTATGGCTACACCTTC.

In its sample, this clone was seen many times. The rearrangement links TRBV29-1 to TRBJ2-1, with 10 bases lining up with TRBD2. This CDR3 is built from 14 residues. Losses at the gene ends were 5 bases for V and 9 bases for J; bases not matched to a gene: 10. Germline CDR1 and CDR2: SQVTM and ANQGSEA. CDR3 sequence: CSVIRPSGSSEQFF. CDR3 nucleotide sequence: TGCAGCGTTATACGCCCTAGCGGGAGTTCTGAGCAGTTCTTC.

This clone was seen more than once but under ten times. The CDR3 sequence is CASSDSRLNSGNTIYF. CDR3 DNA: TGTGCCAGCAGTGACTCCCGACTGAACTCTGGAAACACCATATATTTT. This rearrangement joins TRBV2 to TRBJ1-3, with D unclear. This CDR3 is 16 amino acids long. The germline V gene has CDR1 SNHLY and CDR2 FYNNEI. Trimming took off 3 bases at V and 0 bases at J, with 12 bases between the two ends.

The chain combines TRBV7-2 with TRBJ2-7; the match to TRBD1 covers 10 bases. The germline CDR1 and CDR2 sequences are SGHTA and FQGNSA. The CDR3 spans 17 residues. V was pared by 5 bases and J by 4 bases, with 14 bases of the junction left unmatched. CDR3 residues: CASSITTGTGALYEQYF. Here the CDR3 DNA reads TGTGCCAGCAGCATAACAACAGGGACAGGGGCGCTATACGAGCAGTACTTC.

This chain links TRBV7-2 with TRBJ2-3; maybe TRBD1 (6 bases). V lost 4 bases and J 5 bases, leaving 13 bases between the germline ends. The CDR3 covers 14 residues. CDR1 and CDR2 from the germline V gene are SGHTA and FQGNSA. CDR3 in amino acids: CASSYRQAGDTQYF. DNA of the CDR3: TGTGCCAGCAGCTACCGACAGGCTGGAGATACGCAGTATTTT. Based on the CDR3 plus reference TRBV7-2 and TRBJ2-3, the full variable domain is GAGVSQSPSNKVTEKGKDVELRCDPISGHTALYWYRQSLGQGLEFLIYFQGNSAPDKSGLPSDRFSAERTGGSVSTLTIQRTQQEDSAVYLCASSYRQAGDTQYFGPGTRLTVL.

The chain's CDR3 is CASSRSIHEQYF. CDR3 DNA sequence: TGTGCCAGCAGCCGTAGTATCCACGAGCAGTACTTC. The chain couples TRBV6-5 to TRBJ2-7, with D unclear. The CDR3 is made up of 12 amino acids. Germline V gene sequence: CDR1 MNHEY, CDR2 SVGAGI. Trimming stripped 6 bases from V and 5 bases from J, with 11 bases between.

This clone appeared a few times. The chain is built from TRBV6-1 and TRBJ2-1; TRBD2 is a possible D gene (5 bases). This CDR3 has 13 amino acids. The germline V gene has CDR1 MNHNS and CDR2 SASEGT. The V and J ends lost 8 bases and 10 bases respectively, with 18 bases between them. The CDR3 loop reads CASGPPGSEEQFF. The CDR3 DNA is TGTGCCAGCGGCCCCCCGGGGAGTGAAGAGCAGTTCTTC.

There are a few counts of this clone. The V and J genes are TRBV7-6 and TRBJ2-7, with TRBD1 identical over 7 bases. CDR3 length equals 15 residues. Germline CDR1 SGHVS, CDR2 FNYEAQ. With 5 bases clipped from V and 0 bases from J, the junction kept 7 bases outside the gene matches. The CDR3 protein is CASSPRQGSSYEQYF. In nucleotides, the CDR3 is TGTGCCAGCAGCCCGAGACAGGGCTCCTCCTACGAGCAGTACTTC. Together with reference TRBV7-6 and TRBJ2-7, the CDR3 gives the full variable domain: GAGVSQSPRYKVTKRGQDVALRCDPISGHVSLYWYRQALGQGPEFLTYFNYEAQQDKSGLPNDRFSAERPEGSISTLTIQRTEQRDSAMYRCASSPRQGSSYEQYFGPGTRLTVT.

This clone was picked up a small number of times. The CDR3, as DNA: TGTGCCAGCAGCCAGTACCTTAACTATGGCTACACCTTC. Amino acid sequence: CASSQYLNYGYTF. The rearrangement links TRBV7-9 to TRBJ1-2; D is unresolved. V lost 5 bases to trimming and J lost 1 base, with 8 bases between them. Germline CDR1 SEHNR, CDR2 FQNEAQ (reference sequence). The CDR3 extends over 13 amino acids.

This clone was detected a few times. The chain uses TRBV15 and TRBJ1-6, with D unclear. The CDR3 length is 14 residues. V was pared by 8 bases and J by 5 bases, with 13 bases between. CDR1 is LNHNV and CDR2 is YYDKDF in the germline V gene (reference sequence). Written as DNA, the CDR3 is TGTGCCACCTCCAGGCCCGCCGATAATTCACCCCTCCACTTT. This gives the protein CATSRPADNSPLHF.